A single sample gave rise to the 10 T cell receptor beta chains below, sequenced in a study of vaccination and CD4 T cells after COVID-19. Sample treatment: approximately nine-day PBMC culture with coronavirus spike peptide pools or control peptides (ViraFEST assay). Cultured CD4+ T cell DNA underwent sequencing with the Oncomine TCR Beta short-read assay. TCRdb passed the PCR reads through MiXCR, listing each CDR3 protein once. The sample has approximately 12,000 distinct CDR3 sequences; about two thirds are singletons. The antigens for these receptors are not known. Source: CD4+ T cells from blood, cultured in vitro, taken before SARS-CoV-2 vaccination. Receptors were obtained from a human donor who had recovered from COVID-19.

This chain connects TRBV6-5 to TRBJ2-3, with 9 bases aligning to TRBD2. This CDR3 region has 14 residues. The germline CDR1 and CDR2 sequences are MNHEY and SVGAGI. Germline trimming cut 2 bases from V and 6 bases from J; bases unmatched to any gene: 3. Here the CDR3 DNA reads TGTGCCAGCAGTTACGGACTAGCGTTGGATACGCAGTATTTT. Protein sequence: CASSYGLALDTQYF.

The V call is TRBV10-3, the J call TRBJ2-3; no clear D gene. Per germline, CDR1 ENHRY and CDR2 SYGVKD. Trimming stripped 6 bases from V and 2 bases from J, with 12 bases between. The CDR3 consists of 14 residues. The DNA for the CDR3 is TGTGCCATCAGGGGATGGGCAGACACAGATACGCAGTATTTT. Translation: CAIRGWADTDTQYF.

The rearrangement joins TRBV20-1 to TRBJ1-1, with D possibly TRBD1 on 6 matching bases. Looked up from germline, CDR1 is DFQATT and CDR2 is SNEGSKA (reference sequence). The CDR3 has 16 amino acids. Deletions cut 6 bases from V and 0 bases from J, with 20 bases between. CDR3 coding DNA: TGCAGTGCCCCCAGGCGTACAGGGATGTTGAACACTGAAGCTTTCTTT. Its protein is CSAPRRTGMLNTEAFF.

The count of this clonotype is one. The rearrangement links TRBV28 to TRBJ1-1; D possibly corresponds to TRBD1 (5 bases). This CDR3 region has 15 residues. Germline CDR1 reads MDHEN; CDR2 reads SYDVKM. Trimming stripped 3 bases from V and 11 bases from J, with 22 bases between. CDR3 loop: CASSFLRGRGEGAFF. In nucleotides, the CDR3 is TGTGCCAGCAGTTTCCTCCGCGGACGGGGGGAAGGGGCTTTCTTT.

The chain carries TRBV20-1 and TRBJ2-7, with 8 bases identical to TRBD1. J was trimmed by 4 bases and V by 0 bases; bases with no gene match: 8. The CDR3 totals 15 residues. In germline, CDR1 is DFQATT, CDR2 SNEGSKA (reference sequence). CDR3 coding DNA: TGCAGTGCTAGAGATCTACAGGGGGGAAATTACGAGCAGTACTTC. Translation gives CSARDLQGGNYEQYF.

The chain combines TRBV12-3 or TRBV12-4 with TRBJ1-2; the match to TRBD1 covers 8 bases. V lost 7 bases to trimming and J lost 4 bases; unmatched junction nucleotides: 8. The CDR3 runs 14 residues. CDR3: CASTPGQAPYGYTF. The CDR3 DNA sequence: TGTGCCAGCACTCCGGGACAGGCGCCCTATGGCTACACCTTC.

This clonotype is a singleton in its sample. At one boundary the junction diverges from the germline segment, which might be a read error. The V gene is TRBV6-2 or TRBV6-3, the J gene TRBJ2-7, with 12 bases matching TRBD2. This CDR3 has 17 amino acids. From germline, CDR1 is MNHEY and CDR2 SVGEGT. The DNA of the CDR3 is TGTGCCAGCAGTTTGAGGACTAGCGGGACCTCCTCCTGCGAGCAGTACTTC. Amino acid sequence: CASSLRTSGTSSCEQYF.

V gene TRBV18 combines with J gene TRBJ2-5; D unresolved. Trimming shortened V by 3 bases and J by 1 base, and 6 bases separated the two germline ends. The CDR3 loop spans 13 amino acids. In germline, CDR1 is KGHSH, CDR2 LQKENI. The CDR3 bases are TGTGCCAGCTCACCGAAGCCCCAAGAGACCCAGTACTTC. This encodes CASSPKPQETQYF. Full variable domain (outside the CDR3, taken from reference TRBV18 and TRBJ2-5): NAGVMQNPRHLVRRRGQEARLRCSPMKGHSHVYWYRQLPEEGLKFMVYLQKENIIDESGMPKERFSAEFPKEGPSILRIQQVVRGDSAAYFCASSPKPQETQYFGPGTRLLVL.

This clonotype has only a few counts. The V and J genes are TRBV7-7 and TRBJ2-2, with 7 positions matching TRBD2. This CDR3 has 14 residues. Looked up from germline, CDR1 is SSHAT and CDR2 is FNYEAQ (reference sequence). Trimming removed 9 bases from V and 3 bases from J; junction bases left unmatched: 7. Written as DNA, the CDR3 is TGTGCCAGTCGATCGGGGGGAGACACCGGGGAGCTGTTTTTT. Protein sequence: CASRSGGDTGELFF.

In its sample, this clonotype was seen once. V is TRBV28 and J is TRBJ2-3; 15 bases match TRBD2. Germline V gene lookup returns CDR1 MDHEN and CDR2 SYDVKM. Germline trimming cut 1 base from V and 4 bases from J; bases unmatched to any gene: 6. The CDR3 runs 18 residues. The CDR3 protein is CASSLFPGLAGGSDTQYF. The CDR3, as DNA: TGTGCCAGCAGTTTATTCCCGGGACTAGCGGGAGGATCAGATACGCAGTATTTT.